This T cell receptor beta chain comes out of a study of radiation and T cells in renal cell carcinoma. Study findings and constraints: No pretreatment tumor biopsies were available for baseline clonotypes. Compared with controls, irradiated tumors had more, larger dominant CDR3 motifs.

Method: immunoSEQ multiplex PCR; TCRdb's copy keeps in-frame clones and lacks some. The repertoire holds nearly 20,000 clones, with roughly 62% as singletons. As for this clone: The antigen is not known. Other DNA sequences of this sample code for an identical CDR3.

Treatment in this sample: 15 Gy SBRT to primary tumor, nephrectomy 4 weeks later. Nephrectomy followed 15 Gy stereotactic body radiation by 4 weeks. This renal cell carcinoma was of the clear cell type. This CDR3 contains 15 residues. V lost 5 bases, J lost 4 bases, and 17 bases lay in between. Looked up from germline, CDR1 is SGHAT and CDR2 is FQNNGV. The specimen was tumor tissue, collected from a patient whose treatment included radiotherapy and nephrectomy. The receptor's source is a woman between 65 and 79 years old with renal cell carcinoma. The rearrangement uses TRBV11-2 and TRBJ1-1, with D tentatively TRBD1 (5 bases). The CDR3 region is CASSVYVRQGTEAFF. CDR3 coding DNA: TGTGCCAGCAGCGTGTACGTAAGGCAGGGCACTGAAGCTTTCTTT.